This TCR beta chain was sequenced in a study of blood T cell repertoires in COVID-19. Study details: Sites across the United States, Italy and Spain contributed samples from acute and convalescent COVID-19.

This CDR3 region has 16 residues. Germline lookup yields CDR1 LNHDA and CDR2 SQIVND (reference sequence). The V gene end was trimmed by 5 bases and the J gene end by 0 bases; junction bases not matched to a gene: 8. Per the study methods: How many nucleated cells were present was estimated from reference gene primer amplification. Clones were read by immunoSEQ multiplex PCR, and TCRdb kept only the in-frame ones, dropping some. The DNA was the basis for D and trimming; V, J and clone size are from that table. The repertoire includes approximately 160,000 clones, roughly 84% of them detected once, and roughly 9% sits in the top ten.

Source material: peripheral blood. The TCR comes from a woman over 75 with active or convalescent COVID-19. This chain links TRBV19 with TRBJ1-2, with TRBD1 matching 8 bases. CDR3 in amino acids: CASSPAGGPTNYGYTF. The CDR3 bases are TGTGCCAGTAGTCCCGCAGGGGGCCCCACTAACTATGGCTACACCTTC. Supplemented by reference TRBV19 and TRBJ1-2, the full variable domain reads DGGITQSPKYLFRKEGQNVTLSCEQNLNHDAMYWYRQDPGQGLRLIYYSQIVNDFQKGDIAEGYSVSREKKESFPLTVTSAQKNPTAFYLCASSPAGGPTNYGYTFGSGTRLTVV.